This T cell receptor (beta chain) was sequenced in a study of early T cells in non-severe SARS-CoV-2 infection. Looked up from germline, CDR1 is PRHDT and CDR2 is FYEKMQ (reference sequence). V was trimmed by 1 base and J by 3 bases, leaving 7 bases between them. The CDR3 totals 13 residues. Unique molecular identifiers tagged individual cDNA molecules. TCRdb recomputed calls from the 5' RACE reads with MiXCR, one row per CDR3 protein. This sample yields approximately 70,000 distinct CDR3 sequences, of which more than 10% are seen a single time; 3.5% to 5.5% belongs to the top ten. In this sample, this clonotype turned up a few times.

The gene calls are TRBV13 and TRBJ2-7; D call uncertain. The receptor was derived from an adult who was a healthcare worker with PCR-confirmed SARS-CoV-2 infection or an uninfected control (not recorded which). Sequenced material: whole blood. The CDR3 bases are TGTGCCAGCAGCTTAGCCCAAAACTACGAGCAGTACTTC. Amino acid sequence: CASSLAQNYEQYF.